This record looks at one T cell receptor beta chain sequence and its context. Its cognate antigen is unknown. This sample is drawn from a study of T cells expressing NK-cell markers. Study details: Seven HCMV-seropositive donors and one seronegative donor made up the eight sequenced donors.

Points from the study as a whole: A handful of donors likewise had their CD3+CD56-NKG2C+ fraction led by these clonotypes. Dominant NKG2C+ clonotypes were found to form roughly 1.0-7.5% of CD8+ T cells in over five donors.

Germline V gene data show CDR1 as SGHRS and CDR2 as YFSETQ. The CDR3 runs to 14 residues. From the 5' RACE reads, TCRdb lists one entry per CDR3 protein and no DNA. Its table lists about 550,000 distinct CDR3 sequences. The TCR comes from a man aged 18 to 30 in good health. The sequencing sample was made of blood T cells: a sorted CD56 or NKG2C T cell subset, CD4+ or CD8+ T cells, or bulk PBMC T cells (not recorded which). The gene calls are TRBV5-1 and TRBJ2-1; lacking DNA, the TRBD1 call made by TCRdb goes unchecked. The CDR3 sequence: CASSLAGPRNEQFF.